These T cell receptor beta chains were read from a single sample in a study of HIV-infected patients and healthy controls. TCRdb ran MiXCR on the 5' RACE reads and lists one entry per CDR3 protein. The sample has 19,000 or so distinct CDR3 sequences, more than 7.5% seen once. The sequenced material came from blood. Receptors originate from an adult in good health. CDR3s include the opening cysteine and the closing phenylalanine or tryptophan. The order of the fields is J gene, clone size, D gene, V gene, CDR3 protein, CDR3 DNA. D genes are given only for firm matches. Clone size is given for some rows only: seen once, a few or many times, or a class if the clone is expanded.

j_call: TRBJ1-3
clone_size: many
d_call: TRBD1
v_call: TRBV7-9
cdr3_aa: CASRIRRTGGFGNTIYF
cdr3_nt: TGTGCCAGCAGAATCCGGCGGACAGGGGGATTTGGAAACACCATATATTTT

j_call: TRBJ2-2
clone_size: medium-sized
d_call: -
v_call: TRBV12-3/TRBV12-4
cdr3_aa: CASRNPGWTGELFF
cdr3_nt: TGTGCCAGTAGGAACCCAGGGTGGACCGGGGAGCTGTTTTTT

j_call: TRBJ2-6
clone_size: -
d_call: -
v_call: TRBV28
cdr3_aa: CASSRGSGANVLTF
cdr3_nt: TGTGCCAGCAGTCGCGGCTCTGGGGCCAACGTCCTGACTTTC

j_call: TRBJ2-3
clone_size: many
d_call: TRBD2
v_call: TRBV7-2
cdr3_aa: CASSLQAGGRTDTQYF
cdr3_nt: TGTGCCAGCAGCTTACAAGCGGGAGGGAGAACAGATACGCAGTATTTT

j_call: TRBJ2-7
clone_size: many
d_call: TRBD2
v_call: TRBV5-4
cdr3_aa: CASSSQEGLAGDYEQYF
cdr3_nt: TGTGCCAGCAGCTCCCAGGAGGGACTAGCGGGCGATTACGAGCAGTACTTC

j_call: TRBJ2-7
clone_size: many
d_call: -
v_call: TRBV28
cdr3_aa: CASSLSSYEQYF
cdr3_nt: TGTGCCAGCAGTTTATCGAGCTACGAGCAGTACTTC

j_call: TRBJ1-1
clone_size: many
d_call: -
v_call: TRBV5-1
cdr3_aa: CASSWEKRTDGKTEAFF
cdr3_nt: TGCGCCAGCAGCTGGGAAAAAAGGACGGACGGGAAGACTGAAGCTTTCTTT

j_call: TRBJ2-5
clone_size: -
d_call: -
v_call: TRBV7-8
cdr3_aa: CASSYAMGQETQYF
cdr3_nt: TGTGCCAGCAGCTACGCTATGGGGCAAGAGACCCAGTACTTC

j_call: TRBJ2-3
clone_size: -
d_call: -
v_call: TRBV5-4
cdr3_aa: CASSRGQITDTQYF
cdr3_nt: TGTGCCAGCAGCCGCGGACAGATCACAGATACGCAGTATTTT

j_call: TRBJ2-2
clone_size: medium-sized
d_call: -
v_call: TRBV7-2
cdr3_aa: CASSYPPPRIGELFF
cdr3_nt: TGTGCCAGCAGCTACCCCCCTCCCCGCATCGGGGAGCTGTTTTTT

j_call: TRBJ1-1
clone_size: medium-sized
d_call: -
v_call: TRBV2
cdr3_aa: CASKRDGNSNTEAFF
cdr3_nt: TGTGCCAGCAAAAGGGACGGGAACTCGAACACTGAAGCTTTCTTT

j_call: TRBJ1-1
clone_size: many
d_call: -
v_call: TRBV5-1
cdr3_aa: CASSPGDETEAFF
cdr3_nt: TGCGCCAGCAGCCCAGGGGACGAAACTGAAGCTTTCTTT

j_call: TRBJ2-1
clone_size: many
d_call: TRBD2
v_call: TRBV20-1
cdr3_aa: CSARGAGGPNSYNEQFF
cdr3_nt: TGCAGTGCTAGAGGGGCGGGAGGCCCCAATTCCTACAATGAGCAGTTCTTC

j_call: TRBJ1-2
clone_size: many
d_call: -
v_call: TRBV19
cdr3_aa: CASSFRGGYGYTF
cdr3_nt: TGTGCCAGTAGTTTCCGGGGGGGATATGGCTACACCTTC

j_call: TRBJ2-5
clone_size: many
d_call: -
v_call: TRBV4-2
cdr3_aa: CASSQEGPGGPETQYF
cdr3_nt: TGTGCCAGCAGCCAAGAAGGCCCGGGGGGCCCAGAGACCCAGTACTTC

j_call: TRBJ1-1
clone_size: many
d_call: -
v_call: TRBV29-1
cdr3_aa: CSVVGGDGFDTEAFF
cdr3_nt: TGCAGCGTTGTGGGGGGGGACGGTTTCGACACTGAAGCTTTCTTT

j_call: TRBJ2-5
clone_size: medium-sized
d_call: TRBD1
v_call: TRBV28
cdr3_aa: CASSLTFLDRGAETQYF
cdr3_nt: TGTGCCAGCAGTCTTACTTTTTTGGACAGGGGCGCGGAGACCCAGTACTTC

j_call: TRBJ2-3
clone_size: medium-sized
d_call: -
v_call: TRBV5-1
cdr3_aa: CASSSGDLSTDTQYF
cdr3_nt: TGCGCCAGCAGCTCAGGCGACCTTAGCACAGATACGCAGTATTTT

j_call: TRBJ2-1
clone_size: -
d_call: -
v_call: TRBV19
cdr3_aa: CASSIGRTRYNEQFF
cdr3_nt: TGTGCCAGTAGTATTGGCAGGACTCGTTACAATGAGCAGTTCTTC

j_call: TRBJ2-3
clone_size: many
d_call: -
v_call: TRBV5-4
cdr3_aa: CASSSRTGGSTDTQYF
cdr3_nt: TGTGCCAGCAGCTCCCGGACCGGGGGTAGCACAGATACGCAGTATTTT

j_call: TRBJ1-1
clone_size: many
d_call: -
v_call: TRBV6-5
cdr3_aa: CASSFYGVNTEAFF
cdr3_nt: TGTGCCAGCAGTTTTTATGGAGTGAACACTGAAGCTTTCTTT

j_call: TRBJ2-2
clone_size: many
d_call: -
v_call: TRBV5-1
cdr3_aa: CASSWKGETGELFF
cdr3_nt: TGCGCCAGCAGCTGGAAAGGAGAGACCGGGGAGCTGTTTTTT

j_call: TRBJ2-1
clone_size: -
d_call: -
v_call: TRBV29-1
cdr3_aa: CSVALRYNEQFF
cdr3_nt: TGCAGCGTTGCGCTACGCTACAATGAGCAGTTCTTC

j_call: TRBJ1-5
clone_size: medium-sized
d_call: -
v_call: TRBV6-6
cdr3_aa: CASSYVDKSQPQHF
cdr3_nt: TGTGCCAGCAGTTACGTCGACAAGAGTCAGCCCCAGCATTTT

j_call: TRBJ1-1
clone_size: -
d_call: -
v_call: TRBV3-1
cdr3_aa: CASSQPSGLVTEAFF
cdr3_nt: TGTGCCAGCAGCCAACCATCAGGGTTAGTCACTGAAGCTTTCTTT

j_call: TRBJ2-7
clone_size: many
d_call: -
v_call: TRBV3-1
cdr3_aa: CASSQVEDSYEQYF
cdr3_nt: TGTGCCAGCAGCCAAGTCGAGGACAGCTACGAGCAGTACTTC

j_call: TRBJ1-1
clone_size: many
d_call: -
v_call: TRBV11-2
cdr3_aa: CASSPKTGNINTEAFF
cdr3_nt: TGTGCCAGCAGCCCAAAAACAGGGAATATAAACACTGAAGCTTTCTTT

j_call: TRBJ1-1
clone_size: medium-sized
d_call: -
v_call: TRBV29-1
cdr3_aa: CSVEISVGGEAFF
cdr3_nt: TGCAGCGTTGAAATTTCTGTTGGAGGTGAAGCTTTCTTT